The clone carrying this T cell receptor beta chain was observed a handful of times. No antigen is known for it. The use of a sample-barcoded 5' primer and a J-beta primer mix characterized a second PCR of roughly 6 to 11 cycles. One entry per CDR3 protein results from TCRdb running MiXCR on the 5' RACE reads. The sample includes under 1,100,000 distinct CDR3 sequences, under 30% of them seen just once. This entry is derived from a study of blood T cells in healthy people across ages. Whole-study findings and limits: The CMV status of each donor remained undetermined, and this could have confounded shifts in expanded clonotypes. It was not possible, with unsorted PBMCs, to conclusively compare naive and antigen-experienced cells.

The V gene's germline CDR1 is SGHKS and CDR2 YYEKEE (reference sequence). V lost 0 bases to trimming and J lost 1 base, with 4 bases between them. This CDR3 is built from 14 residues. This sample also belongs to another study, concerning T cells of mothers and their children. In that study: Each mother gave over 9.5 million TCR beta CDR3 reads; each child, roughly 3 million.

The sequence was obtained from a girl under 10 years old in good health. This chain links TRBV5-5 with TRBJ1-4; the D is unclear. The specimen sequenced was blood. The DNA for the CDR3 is TGTGCCAGCAGCTTGGGAGAAACTAATGAAAAACTGTTTTTT. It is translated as CASSLGETNEKLFF.